This TCR beta chain was captured in a study of cytomegalovirus exposure and HLA in healthy donors. General study results and limits: The study carried out a later analysis of TCR beta sequences. It associated around 17,000 of them with specific HLA alleles at a false discovery rate of 0.05. Later examination showed HLA-associated TCR beta chains had greater clonal expansion than equally common others. The authors enumerated 150 to 200 TCR beta chains as linked to cytomegalovirus. There were some V segments, including TRBV6-2 and TRBV6-3, excluded as indistinguishable.

The CDR3 sequence is 13 residues long. Per germline, CDR1 MNHNY and CDR2 SVGAGI (reference sequence). Trimming pared 10 bases from V and 4 bases from J, leaving 13 bases between. A note on this clone: Antigen specificity is unknown.

It was with 60 Vbeta and 13 Jbeta primers that the PCR ran. Some clones are missing from TCRdb's copy, which holds only in-frame ones; the method was immunoSEQ multiplex PCR. The sample consists of approximately 100,000 clones, more than 70% of them appearing once. The chain joins TRBV6-6 to TRBJ1-4; TRBD1 is a possible D gene (6 bases). The origin of this receptor is a man aged 18 to 30 in good health and CMV-seropositive. The sample comprised PBMCs. CDR3 bases: TGTGCCATCGGACAGTTTCTTAATGAAAAACTGTTTTTT. It encodes CAIGQFLNEKLFF.